This T cell receptor (beta chain) stems from a study of cytotoxic CD8 clonotypes in ibrutinib-treated CLL. Study in general: Partial responses numbered about 25 and complete responses 2; after a median about 62 months, about 14 stayed remitted and 12 progressed. With a range of 6 to 36, the median treatment time before response samples were taken was about twelve months. Study outcomes and limitations: Starting clonality was above that of age-matched healthy donors and tracked circulating CD8+ T-cell counts.

Only in-frame clones appear in the TCRdb table, and some are missing; sequencing was by immunoSEQ multiplex PCR. Seen here are more than 85,000 clones, approximately 82% observed once, and the top ten hold about 34%. The CDR3 extends over 17 amino acids. Extraction of around 2 micrograms of genomic DNA from cryopreserved PBMCs supplied material for TCR beta libraries. Turning to this clone: Antigen unknown.

The sample in question was PBMCs, obtained after 12 months of ibrutinib treatment. The TCR comes from a human donor with chronic lymphocytic leukemia. The V and J genes are TRBV21-1 and TRBJ2-3. TRBV21-1 is listed as a pseudogene. In DNA, the CDR3 is TGTGCCAGCATCCCTTATAAAAGACGCTGGCAGCACGTTACGCAGTATTTT. It translates to CASIPYKRRWQHVTQYF.